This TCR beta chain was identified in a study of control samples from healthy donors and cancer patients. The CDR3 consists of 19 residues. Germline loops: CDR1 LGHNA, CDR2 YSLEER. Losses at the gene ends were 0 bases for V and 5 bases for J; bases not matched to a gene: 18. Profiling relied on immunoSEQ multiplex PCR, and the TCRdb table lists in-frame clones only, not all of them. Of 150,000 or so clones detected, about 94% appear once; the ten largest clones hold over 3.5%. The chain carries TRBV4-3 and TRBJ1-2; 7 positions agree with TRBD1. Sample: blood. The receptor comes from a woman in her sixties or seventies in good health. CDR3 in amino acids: CASSQEDTGTVKGLYGYTF. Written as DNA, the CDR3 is TGCGCCAGCAGCCAAGAAGACACCGGGACAGTAAAAGGCCTTTATGGCTACACCTTC.